This T cell receptor beta chain was observed in a study of T cell clonality in common variable immunodeficiency. Heparinized whole blood, about 4.5 to 8.5 ml, came from each donor. General study results and limits: Reportedly, TCR beta sequences from common variable immunodeficiency showed fewer deletions and N-nucleotide insertions. Fewer TCRbeta clones were shared among CVID subjects than controls. Compared with healthy controls, CVID subjects showed increased TCRbeta clonality, mostly in about a third.

Regarding this clone: Its antigen remains unidentified.

Sequencing input was equivalent genomic DNA from CVID and controls. The protocol was immunoSEQ multiplex PCR, while the TCRdb copy is restricted to in-frame clones and leaves out a portion. The data show roughly 39,000 clones, none appearing only once, with 6% held by the ten largest. The sample consisted of peripheral blood mononuclear cells. The source of this sequence is a human donor with common variable immunodeficiency.

The DNA read from the CDR3 is TGTGCCAGCTCACCAAATTTAGCTAGTGGCTCCTACAATGAG. Translating it yields CASSPNLASGSYNE. The entire CDR3 protein reads CASSPNLASGSYNEQFF. The V gene is TRBV18, the J gene TRBJ2-1; no firm D call. Coverage ceases 3 residues before the CDR3 finishes, and the germline J gene fills in the end. From germline, CDR1 is KGHSH and CDR2 LQKENI. The V gene lost 2 bases and the J gene lost 0 bases, with 14 bases spanning the gap. CDR3 length: 17 amino acids.